This TCR beta chain was captured by sequencing in a study of shared clonotypes between healthy human individuals. Study information: Two women and a few men aged 18 to 49 made up the donors.

General observations from the study: The study drew on few donors, limiting represented genetic and exposure-history diversity.

CD45RO-negative, CCR7-selected cells formed the naive CD8 fraction, which excluded terminally differentiated effector memory CD45RA+ cells. The authors distributed each subset's genomic DNA evenly over several immunoSEQ plates. Sequencing used immunoSEQ multiplex PCR; TCRdb keeps in-frame clones, though not all of them. Among millions of clones listed, approximately 95% were seen once. This clone was found once. Its antigen is still unknown. The specimen sequenced was naive CD8+ T cells sorted from blood. The sequence was obtained from a man between 18 and 35 years old in good health.

CDR3 protein: CASSVGFGAGYEQYF. The CDR3 nucleotides read TGTGCCAGCAGCGTAGGTTTTGGAGCAGGCTACGAGCAGTACTTC. This chain uses TRBV9 with TRBJ2-7, with D uncertain. The CDR3 is made up of 15 amino acids. Germline V gene sequence: CDR1 SGDLS, CDR2 YYNGEE. Trimming took off 0 bases at V and 3 bases at J, with 13 bases between the two ends.